This TCR delta chain was retrieved from a study of γδ T cells in repeated Plasmodium falciparum infection. Study context: Timepoints: baseline, immediately before selected infections, and 21 days after every infection.

TCRdb reprocessed the multiplex PCR reads through CATT. The data show roughly 86,000 delta-chain clones, approximately 1.4% seen once. Germline loops: CDR1 TSWWSYY, CDR2 QGS. The CDR3 covers 20 residues. To note about this clone: Its antigen is currently unknown. A far bigger clonotype differs at one base, so this is likely a read error. Other DNA sequences in this specimen translate into the identical CDR3.

Vgamma9/Vdelta2+ and Vdelta2-negative gammadelta T cells were flow-sorted from PBMC for bulk sequencing. Whole-study results and caveats: Repeated controlled infections reportedly drove waves of new clonotype selection in Vdelta2-negative, mostly Vdelta1+, gammadelta repertoires.

Sequencing input: gamma-delta T cells from blood. The TCR sequence derives from a pool of human donors (malaria-infected and uninfected, not separated). The chain links TRDV1 to TRDJ1; 10 nucleotides agree with TRDD3. Since TCRdb gives no J gene, matching the DNA to germline was used here to assign it. The CDR3 here is CALGDQFPAWGIHYTDKLIF. The DNA of the CDR3 is TGCGCTCTTGGGGACCAGTTTCCTGCGTGGGGGATACATTACACCGATAAACTCATCTTT.